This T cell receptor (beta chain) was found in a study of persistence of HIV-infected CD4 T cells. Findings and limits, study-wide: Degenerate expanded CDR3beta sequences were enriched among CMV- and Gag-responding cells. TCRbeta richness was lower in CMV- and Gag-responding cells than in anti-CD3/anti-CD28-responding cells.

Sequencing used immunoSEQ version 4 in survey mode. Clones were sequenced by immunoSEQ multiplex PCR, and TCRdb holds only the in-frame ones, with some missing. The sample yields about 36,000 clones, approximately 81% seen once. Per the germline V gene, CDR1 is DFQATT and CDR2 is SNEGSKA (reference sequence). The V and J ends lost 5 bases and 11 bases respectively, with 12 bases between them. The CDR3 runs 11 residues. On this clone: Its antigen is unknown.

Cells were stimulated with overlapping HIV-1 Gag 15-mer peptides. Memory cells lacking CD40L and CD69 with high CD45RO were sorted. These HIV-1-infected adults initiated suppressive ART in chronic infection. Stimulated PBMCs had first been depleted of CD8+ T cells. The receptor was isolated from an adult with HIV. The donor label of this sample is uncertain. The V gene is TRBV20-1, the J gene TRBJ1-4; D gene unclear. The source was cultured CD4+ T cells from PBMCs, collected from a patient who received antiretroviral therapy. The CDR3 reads CSAWTLGKLFF. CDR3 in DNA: TGCAGTGCTTGGACTTTGGGGAAACTGTTTTTT.